This T cell receptor (beta chain) was obtained from a study of CD8+CD57+ T cells in acquired aplastic anemia. V gave up 0 bases and J gave up 0 bases, with 12 bases separating them. Germline-derived CDR1 and CDR2 are SEHNR and FQNEAQ (reference sequence). This CDR3 spans 17 amino acids. This clonotype was seen ten or more times. CDR3 and TCR beta VDJ profiling relied on a genomic DNA template. TCRdb analysed the reads with MiXCR anew, one entry per CDR3 protein. The sample holds about 250,000 distinct CDR3 sequences, around 45% seen once. Patients picked for sequencing had shown CD8+CD57+ cell expansion detected by flow cytometry.

Sequencing was done on a sample of sorted CD4+, CD8+, or CD8+CD57+ T cells (not recorded which) from PBMCs. The origin of this receptor is a human donor with aplastic anemia. The rearrangement joins TRBV7-9 to TRBJ1-3; TRBD1 might be the D (5 bases). The CDR3 nucleotides read TGTGCCAGCAGCTTAGCGTCAATGGGGGTCTCTGGAAACACCATATATTTT. Translated, it gives CASSLASMGVSGNTIYF.